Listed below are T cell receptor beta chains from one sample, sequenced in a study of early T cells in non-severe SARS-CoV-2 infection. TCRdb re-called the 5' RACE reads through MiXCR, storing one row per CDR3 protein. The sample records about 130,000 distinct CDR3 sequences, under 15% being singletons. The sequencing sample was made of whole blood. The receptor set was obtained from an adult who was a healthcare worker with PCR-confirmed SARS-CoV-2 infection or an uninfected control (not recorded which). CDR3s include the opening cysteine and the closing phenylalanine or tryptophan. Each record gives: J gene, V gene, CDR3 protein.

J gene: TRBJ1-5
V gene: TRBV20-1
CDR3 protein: CSAYGESGNQPQHF

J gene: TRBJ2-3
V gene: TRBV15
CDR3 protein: CATSRAPGLPAGDTQYF

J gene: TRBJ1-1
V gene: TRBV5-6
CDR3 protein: CASSSTTVRGTEAFF

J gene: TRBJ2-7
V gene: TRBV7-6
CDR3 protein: CASSLVPLGKRTERYEQYF

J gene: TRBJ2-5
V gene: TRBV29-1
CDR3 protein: CSAIPTVQETQYF

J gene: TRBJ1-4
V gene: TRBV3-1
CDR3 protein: CASSHSPGVTNEKLFF

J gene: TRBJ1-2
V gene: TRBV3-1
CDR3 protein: CASSRQGNDYGYTF

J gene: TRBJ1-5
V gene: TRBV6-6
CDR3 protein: CASSNGPGPQHF

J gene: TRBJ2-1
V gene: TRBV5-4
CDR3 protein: CASSLGSSSSYNEQFF

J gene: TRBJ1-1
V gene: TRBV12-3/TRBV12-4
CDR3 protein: CASSDRGVTEAFF

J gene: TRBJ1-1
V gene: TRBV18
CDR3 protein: CASSPETVNTEAFF

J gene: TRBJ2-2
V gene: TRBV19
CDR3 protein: CASNGGTNTGELFF

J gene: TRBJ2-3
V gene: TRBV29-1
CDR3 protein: CSVAQGEFTDTQYF

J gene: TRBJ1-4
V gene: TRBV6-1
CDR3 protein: CASRGQMNEKLFF

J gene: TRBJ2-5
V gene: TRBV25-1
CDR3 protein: CASSRLGQETQYF

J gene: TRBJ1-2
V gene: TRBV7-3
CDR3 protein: CASSPDAGTVYGYTF

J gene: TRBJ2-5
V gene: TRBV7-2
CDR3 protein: CASSYGTRGTQYF

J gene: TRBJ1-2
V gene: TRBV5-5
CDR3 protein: CASSLTNREGYTF

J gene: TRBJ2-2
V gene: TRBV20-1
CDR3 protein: CSAVGIGTGELFF